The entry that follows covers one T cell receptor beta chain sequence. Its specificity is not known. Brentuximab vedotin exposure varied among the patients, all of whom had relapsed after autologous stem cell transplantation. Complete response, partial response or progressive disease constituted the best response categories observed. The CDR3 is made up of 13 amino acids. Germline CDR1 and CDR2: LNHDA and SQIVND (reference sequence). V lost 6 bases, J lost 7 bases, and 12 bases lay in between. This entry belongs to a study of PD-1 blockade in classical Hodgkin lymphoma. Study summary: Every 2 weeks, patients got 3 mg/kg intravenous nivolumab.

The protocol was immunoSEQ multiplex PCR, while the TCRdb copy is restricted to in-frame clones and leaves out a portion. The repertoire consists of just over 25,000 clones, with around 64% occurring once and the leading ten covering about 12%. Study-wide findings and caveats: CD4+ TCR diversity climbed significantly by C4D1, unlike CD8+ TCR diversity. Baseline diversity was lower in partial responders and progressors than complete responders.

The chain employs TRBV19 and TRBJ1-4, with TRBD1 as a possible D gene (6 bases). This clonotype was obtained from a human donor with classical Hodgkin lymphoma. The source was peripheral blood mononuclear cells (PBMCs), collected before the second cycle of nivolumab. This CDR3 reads CASSRLGGEKLFF. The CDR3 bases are TGTGCCAGTAGCCGCCTAGGGGGTGAAAAACTGTTTTTT.